The next 14 T cell receptor beta chains were all read from a single sample in a study of CD8 T cells in ankylosing spondylitis. Study-level points and caveats: Within ankylosing spondylitis blood, a TCR beta motif made up of fewer than ten highly homologous variants appeared to be characteristic.

TCRdb independently ran MiXCR on the 5' RACE reads; one entry per CDR3 protein. The sample contains roughly 440,000 distinct CDR3 sequences, roughly a sixth of which appear only once. Which antigens these TCRs recognize remains unknown. Sequenced sample: blood, either unsorted or a sorted T cell fraction (not recorded which). The origin of the receptors is a male donor with ankylosing spondylitis.

This clonotype occurred many times. This chain uses TRBV20-1 with TRBJ2-7; maybe TRBD2 (5 bases). CDR3 length: 16 residues. Trimming left V 3 bases short and J 4 bases short, with 22 bases between. From germline, CDR1 is DFQATT and CDR2 SNEGSKA (reference sequence). The CDR3 protein is CSASFYERPLPYEQYF. The CDR3 nucleotides are TGCAGTGCTAGTTTCTATGAGCGGCCACTTCCTTACGAGCAGTACTTC.

In this sample, this clonotype turned up a few times. The rearrangement uses TRBV5-1 and TRBJ2-1; 9 bases match TRBD2. The germline gives CDR1 SGHRS, CDR2 YFSETQ. The CDR3 is 15 residues long. Trimming removed 1 base from V and 6 bases from J; junction bases left unmatched: 5. Here the CDR3 reads CASSLLGLALNEQFF. In DNA form, the CDR3 reads TGCGCCAGCAGCTTGTTGGGACTAGCCCTCAATGAGCAGTTCTTC.

In this sample, this clonotype turned up a few times. The chain is built from TRBV24-1 and TRBJ2-1; D gene unclear. The ends were cut back, 5 bases at V and 1 base at J, with 5 bases in the middle. This CDR3 has 13 amino acids. CDR1 is KGHDR and CDR2 is SFDVKD in the germline V gene. In DNA, the CDR3 is TGTGCCACCAGTGTGGGTTCCTACAATGAGCAGTTCTTC. Translated, it gives CATSVGSYNEQFF.

J is TRBJ2-7 and V is TRBV2; 9 bases map to TRBD1. Trimming removed 6 bases from V and 12 bases from J; junction bases left unmatched: 15. This CDR3 region has 14 residues. Per the germline V gene, CDR1 is SNHLY and CDR2 is FYNNEI. In DNA, the CDR3 is TGTGCCAGCAGAACCGGGACAGGGACTACCTCGGGGTACTTC. Its protein product is CASRTGTGTTSGYF.

This sequence joins TRBV6-2 or TRBV6-3 and TRBJ2-5; weak D call: TRBD1 (5 bases). CDR3 length: 13 residues. From germline, CDR1 is MNHEY and CDR2 SVGEGT. Between the trimmed V and J ends, which lost 4 bases and 2 bases, there was a span of 8 bases. In nucleotides, the CDR3 is TGTGCCAGCAGTTCGACAGCTCAAGAGACCCAGTACTTC. This encodes CASSSTAQETQYF.

The sample holds a few counts of this clonotype. This chain joins TRBV12-3 or TRBV12-4 and TRBJ1-1; no clear D. The CDR3 has 13 residues. Trimming shortened V by 3 bases and J by 6 bases, and 11 bases separated the two germline ends. The CDR3 DNA reads as TGTGCCAGCAGTTTTTCCGGGGTCGCTGAAGCTTTCTTT. Its translation: CASSFSGVAEAFF.

This clonotype was counted at least ten times. The V call is TRBV10-3, the J call TRBJ2-1; 9 bases fit TRBD2. Germline assignment: CDR1 ENHRY and CDR2 SYGVKD. V lost 4 bases and J lost 6; bases outside the gene matches: 4. The CDR3 loop spans 14 amino acids. The CDR3 region has the DNA TGTGCCATCAGTGGGCTAGCGGGGACCAATGAGCAGTTCTTC. It is translated as CAISGLAGTNEQFF.

This clonotype has just a few counts. The chain recombines TRBV20-1 with TRBJ1-6, with 7 bases that match TRBD1. Germline V gene sequence: CDR1 DFQATT, CDR2 SNEGSKA (reference sequence). This CDR3 contains 15 residues. Trimming removed 5 bases from V and 7 bases from J; junction bases left unmatched: 11. CDR3 sequence reads: CSALPMTGWNSPLHF. In nucleotides, the CDR3 is TGCAGTGCTTTACCAATGACAGGGTGGAATTCACCCCTCCACTTT.

The chain joins TRBV7-2 to TRBJ1-2; 7 bases match TRBD1. The germline V gene has CDR1 SGHTA and CDR2 FQGNSA. With V trimmed by 1 base and J by 10 bases, 9 bases remained unmatched. CDR3 length equals 14 residues. CDR3 in amino acids: CASSLGDRARDYTF. Written as DNA, the CDR3 is TGTGCCAGCAGCTTAGGGGACAGAGCGAGAGACTACACCTTC.

The V gene is TRBV11-3, the J gene TRBJ1-1; D is uncertain. V was trimmed by 1 base and J by 11 bases, leaving 8 bases between them. The CDR3 spans 11 residues. CDR1 and CDR2 from the germline V gene are SGHNT and YENEEA. The CDR3 reads CASSLGHGAFF. DNA for the CDR3: TGTGCCAGCAGCTTAGGGCACGGGGCTTTCTTT.

The rearrangement joins TRBV18 to TRBJ1-6; the match to TRBD1 covers 10 bases. Germline V gives CDR1 KGHSH, CDR2 LQKENI. V shed 8 bases and J 10 bases; nucleotides not matched to a gene: 5. The CDR3 totals 13 residues. For the CDR3, the DNA is TGTGCCAGCGGAGGACAGGGGGACTCACCCCTCCACTTT. This gives the protein CASGGQGDSPLHF. The full variable domain, rest sourced from reference TRBV18 and TRBJ1-6, is NAGVMQNPRHLVRRRGQEARLRCSPMKGHSHVYWYRQLPEEGLKFMVYLQKENIIDESGMPKERFSAEFPKEGPSILRIQQVVRGDSAAYFCASGGQGDSPLHFGNGTRLTVT.

This sequence joins TRBV19 and TRBJ1-1; tentative D call: TRBD1 (5 bases). This CDR3 is built from 12 residues. Germline CDR1 LNHDA, CDR2 SQIVND (reference sequence). The V end was cut by 8 bases, the J end by 1 base, with 8 bases between. CDR3 residues: CASYRTNTEAFF. CDR3 nucleotide sequence: TGTGCCAGTTACAGGACGAACACTGAAGCTTTCTTT.

The gene calls are TRBV15 and TRBJ2-1; 12 nucleotides agree with TRBD1. J gave up 10 bases and V 6 bases, and 10 bases lay outside the gene matches. The CDR3 has 15 residues. Germline V gene data show CDR1 as LNHNV and CDR2 as YYDKDF (reference sequence). CDR3 loop: CATRSRDRGLIEQFF. The DNA of the CDR3 is TGTGCCACCAGGAGCCGGGACAGGGGGCTAATCGAGCAGTTCTTC. Supplemented by reference TRBV15 and TRBJ2-1, the full variable domain reads DAMVIQNPRYQVTQFGKPVTLSCSQTLNHNVMYWYQQKSSQAPKLLFHYYDKDFNNEADTPDNFQSRRPNTSFCFLDIRSPGLGDTAMYLCATRSRDRGLIEQFFGPGTRLTVL.

There are many counts of this clonotype. This chain links TRBV5-1 with TRBJ2-1, with a tentative D call TRBD1 (6 bases). The CDR3 totals 17 residues. V gave up 2 bases and J gave up 5 bases, with 20 bases separating them. The germline gives CDR1 SGHRS, CDR2 YFSETQ. The CDR3 sequence is CASSLGYRVNGNNEQFF. CDR3 in DNA: TGCGCCAGCAGCTTAGGATACAGGGTCAATGGGAACAATGAGCAGTTCTTC.